Included here is one T cell receptor beta chain sequence, with context. Its antigen is not known. Just one base apart from a much larger clone, this may be a read error. These patients, aged 18 to 65, had recently diagnosed hyperthyroidism lasting under 2 months. Any patient presenting with uncontrolled infection, other autoimmune disease, pregnancy or lactation was left out. TCR beta CDR3 regions were amplified from RNA transcripts. The TCR CDR3 was amplified in a first-round RT-PCR using the HTBI primer set. TCRdb called the multiplex PCR reads again in MiXCR, with one record for every CDR3 protein. The sample yields 250,000 to 300,000 distinct CDR3 sequences, about an eighth seen once. This entry belongs to a study of T cells in Graves' hyperthyroidism and ophthalmopathy. The CDR3 length is 11 residues. Per germline, CDR1 SGHDT and CDR2 YYEEEE. Deletions cut 4 bases from V and 10 bases from J, with 9 bases between.

Study-level findings and limits: Most thyroid clonotypes with frequency above 0.001 were detected in blood. Ophthalmopathy got predicted by the model a median about six months before its onset.

The sequence was obtained from a woman in her twenties or thirties with Graves' hyperthyroidism that later progressed to Graves' ophthalmopathy. Sequenced input: blood. V usage is TRBV5-6 and J usage is TRBJ2-1; D remains ambiguous. Written as DNA, the CDR3 is TGTGCCAGCAGCACCATAAGGGAGCAGTTCTTC. It specifies CASSTIREQFF.